The 20 T cell receptor beta chains below were found in one sample sequenced in a study of cytomegalovirus exposure and HLA in healthy donors. The study ran its PCR with 60 Vbeta and 13 Jbeta primers. Profiled with immunoSEQ multiplex PCR; TCRdb holds only in-frame clones, not every one. The sample comprises under 200,000 clones, about four fifths of which are singletons, and 1.7% rests with the top ten. Sequencing input: PBMCs. These receptors were obtained from a young woman in good health and CMV-seronegative.

This clone was counted only a few times. This chain uses TRBV6-1 with TRBJ2-7, with 10 bases aligning to TRBD1. The CDR3 is 15 residues long. The germline CDR1 and CDR2 sequences are MNHNS and SASEGT. V trimming: 4 bases; J trimming: 5 bases; junction bases outside the gene matches: 8. CDR3 DNA: TGTGCCAGCAGTGCCTCCGGGACAGGGGAGAACGAGCAGTACGTC. Protein: CASSASGTGENEQYV.

This clone was picked up a small number of times. This chain uses TRBV28 with TRBJ1-2; 7 positions match TRBD1. The junction had 1 base not matched to a gene; V was cut back by 4 bases and J by 2 bases. The germline V gene has CDR1 MDHEN and CDR2 SYDVKM. CDR3 size: 13 residues. The CDR3 DNA reads TGTGCCAGCAGTTACAGGGGAAACTATGGCTACACCTTC. Its translation is CASSYRGNYGYTF.

V usage is TRBV7-6 and J usage is TRBJ2-5; the D is unclear. V was trimmed by 1 base and J by 1 base, leaving 7 bases between them. The CDR3 is 14 residues long. Germline V gene sequence: CDR1 SGHVS, CDR2 FNYEAQ. DNA for the CDR3: TGTGCCAGCAGCTTAGGGAACAGCCAAGAGACCCAGTACTTC. Protein product: CASSLGNSQETQYF.

The rearrangement joins TRBV15 to TRBJ1-3; D is possibly TRBD1 (5 bases). The V end lost 0 bases, the J end lost 0 bases, and 12 bases lay between the germline ends. The germline V gene has CDR1 LNHNV and CDR2 YYDKDF (reference sequence). This CDR3 is built from 17 residues. The CDR3 coding sequence is TGTGCCACCAGCAGAGATCTTTGGGACTTCTCTGGAAACACCATATATTTT. This codes for CATSRDLWDFSGNTIYF. The full variable domain, its missing parts supplied by reference TRBV15 and TRBJ1-3, is DAMVIQNPRYQVTQFGKPVTLSCSQTLNHNVMYWYQQKSSQAPKLLFHYYDKDFNNEADTPDNFQSRRPNTSFCFLDIRSPGLGDTAMYLCATSRDLWDFSGNTIYFGEGSWLTVV.

J is TRBJ1-2 and V is TRBV19; unclear D gene. The V end lost 5 bases, the J end lost 7 bases, and 23 bases lay between the germline ends. The CDR3 has 16 amino acids. Germline V gene lookup returns CDR1 LNHDA and CDR2 SQIVND (reference sequence). Written as DNA, the CDR3 is TGTGCCAGTAGTCCCTATCTCGGAGGCAGTGCCAGTGGCTACACCTTC. This translates into CASSPYLGGSASGYTF. Combining the CDR3 with reference TRBV19 and TRBJ1-2 gives the whole variable domain DGGITQSPKYLFRKEGQNVTLSCEQNLNHDAMYWYRQDPGQGLRLIYYSQIVNDFQKGDIAEGYSVSREKKESFPLTVTSAQKNPTAFYLCASSPYLGGSASGYTFGSGTRLTVV.

As regards this clone: Additional DNA sequences in this sample encode the identical CDR3. The gene calls are TRBV5-1 and TRBJ2-3; TRBD1 matches at 9 bases. V was clipped by 4 bases and J by 1 base; unmatched bases: 4. Germline loops: CDR1 SGHRS, CDR2 YFSETQ. The CDR3 length is 15 residues. CDR3 loop: CASSLGQGGTDTQYF. The CDR3 DNA reads TGCGCCAGCAGCCTGGGACAGGGAGGCACAGATACGCAGTATTTT.

This chain connects TRBV11-3 to TRBJ1-1; the D is unclear. Germline lookup yields CDR1 SGHNT and CDR2 YENEEA. V was pared by 3 bases and J by 5 bases, with 10 bases between. The CDR3 sequence is 13 residues long. The CDR3, as DNA: TGTGCCAGCAGCTTGTTTAGTGTAACTGAAGCTTTCTTT. It codes for CASSLFSVTEAFF.

The rearrangement links TRBV19 to TRBJ2-7; TRBD1 agrees at 7 bases. The V gene end was trimmed by 3 bases and the J gene end by 1 base; junction bases not matched to a gene: 9. CDR1 is LNHDA, CDR2 SQIVND, per germline (reference sequence). The CDR3 is 16 amino acids. The CDR3, as DNA: TGTGCCAGTAGTATTAGTGAGGGGGCGCGTTCCTACGAGCAGTACTTC. As protein: CASSISEGARSYEQYF.

Worth noting for this clone: The germline gene is not matched at one end of the junction; a read error may be the cause. V is TRBV7-9 and J is TRBJ2-5; no definite D call. CDR3 length: 14 residues. CDR1 SEHNR and CDR2 FQNEAQ come from the germline V gene (reference sequence). CDR3 sequence (DNA): TGTTCCAGCAGCCCACAGCAGGAAGCAGAGACCCAGTACTTC. It yields the protein CSSSPQQEAETQYF. Full variable domain (remainder filled in from reference TRBV7-9 and TRBJ2-5): DTGVSQNPRHKITKRGQNVTFRCDPISEHNRLYWYRQTLGQGPEFLTYFQNEAQLEKSRLLSDRFSAERPKGSFSTLEIQRTEQGDSAMYLCSSSPQQEAETQYFGPGTRLLVL.

The rearrangement joins TRBV7-9 to TRBJ1-3; D might be TRBD1 (5 bases). This CDR3 is built from 15 residues. Trimming shortened V by 5 bases and J by 4 bases, and 15 bases separated the two germline ends. Per the germline V gene, CDR1 is SEHNR and CDR2 is FQNEAQ (reference sequence). CDR3 in amino acids: CASSPRGQGGNTIYF. The CDR3 DNA follows: TGTGCCAGCAGCCCCCGTGGCCAGGGCGGAAACACCATATATTTT.

The J gene is TRBJ1-1, the V gene TRBV28; D may be TRBD1 (6 bases). This CDR3 has 15 amino acids. The V and J ends lost 6 bases and 4 bases respectively, with 18 bases between them. CDR1 is MDHEN, CDR2 SYDVKM, per germline. DNA for the CDR3: TGTGCCAGCAGACCACACAACAGGGTAATCACTGAAGCTTTCTTT. Protein product: CASRPHNRVITEAFF.

This chain connects TRBV30 to TRBJ1-5; 8 bases fit TRBD1. The V segment lost 0 bases and the J segment 5 bases; nucleotides outside the gene matches: 3. Germline values: CDR1 GTSNPN, CDR2 SVGIG (reference sequence). The CDR3 runs 14 residues. The CDR3 DNA follows: TGTGCCTGGAGTGTAGGACAGGGCTATCAGCCCCAGCATTTT. Its translation is CAWSVGQGYQPQHF.

The chain has TRBV6-5 and TRBJ1-2, with D possibly TRBD1 on 5 matching bases. Trimming took off 5 bases at V and 3 bases at J, with 13 bases between the two ends. The CDR3 consists of 14 residues. CDR1 and CDR2 (germline): MNHEY, SVGAGI. This CDR3 reads CASSPDSDYYGYTF. The CDR3 DNA sequence: TGTGCCAGCAGTCCTGACAGCGACTACTATGGCTACACCTTC.

V usage is TRBV6-5 and J usage is TRBJ2-7; 10 bases agree with TRBD1. Germline CDR1 and CDR2: MNHEY and SVGAGI. The V segment lost 7 bases and the J segment 3 bases; nucleotides outside the gene matches: 9. This CDR3 has 15 residues. CDR3 amino acids: CASTTRDRGLYEQYF. The CDR3 DNA follows: TGTGCCAGCACAACAAGGGACAGGGGTCTCTACGAGCAGTACTTC.

This sequence joins TRBV7-2 and TRBJ1-3, with D possibly matching TRBD1 (5 bases). The CDR3 sequence is 17 residues long. Trimming pared 5 bases from V and 4 bases from J, leaving 21 bases between. Germline CDR1 SGHTA, CDR2 FQGNSA. The DNA of the CDR3 is TGTGCCAGCAGCGGCGGACAAGGGTCCCGGGAGGGAAACACCATATATTTT. Amino acid sequence: CASSGGQGSREGNTIYF. Looking up the rest from reference TRBV7-2 and TRBJ1-3 gives the full variable domain: GAGVSQSPSNKVTEKGKDVELRCDPISGHTALYWYRQSLGQGLEFLIYFQGNSAPDKSGLPSDRFSAERTGGSVSTLTIQRTQQEDSAVYLCASSGGQGSREGNTIYFGEGSWLTVV.

The chain recombines TRBV7-9 with TRBJ1-4; D is uncertain. This CDR3 region has 13 residues. Germline V gene lookup returns CDR1 SEHNR and CDR2 FQNEAQ (reference sequence). V was cut by 1 base and J by 10 bases, with 10 bases left in between. The CDR3 sequence is CASSLDGSLKLFF. The CDR3 nucleotides are TGTGCCAGCAGCTTAGACGGTTCACTAAAACTGTTTTTT.

The chain joins TRBV6-6 to TRBJ1-2; D is unresolved. Per germline, CDR1 MNHNY and CDR2 SVGAGI (reference sequence). V lost 2 bases to trimming and J lost 8 bases, with 9 bases between them. CDR3 size: 12 residues. In DNA form, the CDR3 reads TGTGCCAGCAGTTACGGAGGGTTGGGCTACACCTTC. Translating it yields CASSYGGLGYTF.

The chain recombines TRBV19 with TRBJ1-5; D is ambiguous. The V gene's germline CDR1 is LNHDA and CDR2 SQIVND (reference sequence). V gave up 5 bases and J gave up 2 bases, with 13 bases separating them. The CDR3 totals 15 residues. CDR3 region: CASSPFTDRNQPQHF. CDR3 bases: TGTGCCAGTAGTCCCTTTACAGATCGCAATCAGCCCCAGCATTTT.

This clone was found once. V is TRBV29-1 and J is TRBJ1-1; unclear D gene. The V gene lost 7 bases and the J gene lost 4 bases, with 19 bases spanning the gap. Germline V gene lookup returns CDR1 SQVTM and CDR2 ANQGSEA. The CDR3 is 14 residues long. The chain's CDR3 is CSARGSPEGTEAFF. In DNA form, the CDR3 reads TGCAGCGCCCGAGGGTCCCCTGAGGGCACTGAAGCTTTCTTT.

The chain recombines TRBV7-2 with TRBJ2-5, with D tentatively TRBD2 (6 bases). The CDR3 is 16 amino acids. V lost 2 bases and J lost 5, with 18 bases in between. Germline V gives CDR1 SGHTA, CDR2 FQGNSA. DNA of the CDR3: TGTGCCAGCAGCTTACCCCGTGGGGGGTCCGGTGAGACCCAGTACTTC. Amino acid sequence: CASSLPRGGSGETQYF.